Shown below are 3 T cell receptor beta chains from a single sample sequenced in a study of spatial heterogeneity in lung cancer. MiXCR was run by TCRdb on the 5' RACE reads, yielding one entry per CDR3 protein. The sample consists of about 120,000 distinct CDR3 sequences, 12% of them appearing once. The time point denotes: blood at routine non-recurrence follow-up after resection. In each case, whole RNA from tumor, nontumor lung or frozen PBMC was sequenced unsorted. The sample here was PBMCs, taken at follow-up. The receptor set was obtained from a male donor with early-stage non-small cell lung cancer.

Many counts were recorded for this clonotype. The chain employs TRBV28 and TRBJ1-5; TRBD1 might be the D (6 bases). CDR3 size: 15 residues. Trimming cost V 5 bases and J 0 bases, with 11 bases left between them. Germline V lookup: CDR1 MDHEN, CDR2 SYDVKM. The CDR3 reads CASSAIQGSNQPQHF. For the CDR3, the DNA is TGTGCCAGCAGTGCAATACAGGGTAGCAATCAGCCCCAGCATTTT.

This clonotype was observed a few times. This rearrangement joins TRBV10-2 to TRBJ2-5; TRBD2 matches at 13 bases. V dropped 6 bases and J dropped 0; count of bases not matched to a gene: 4. This CDR3 spans 16 amino acids. CDR1 is WSHSY and CDR2 is SAAADI in the germline V gene. The CDR3 bases are TGCGCCAGCAGCAGAACTAGCGGGGGGGACCAAGAGACCCAGTACTTC. It yields the protein CASSRTSGGDQETQYF.

There are many counts of this clonotype. The V gene is TRBV4-3, the J gene TRBJ1-2; 8 nucleotides agree with TRBD1. Germline lookup yields CDR1 LGHNA and CDR2 YSLEER. The junction had 5 bases not matched to a gene; V was cut back by 0 bases and J by 5 bases. This CDR3 comprises 15 residues. Here the CDR3 reads CASSQERQGAYGYTF. In DNA form, the CDR3 reads TGCGCCAGCAGCCAAGAGAGGCAGGGGGCTTATGGCTACACCTTC.